These T cell receptor beta chains were read from a single sample in a study of monozygotic twins with inflammatory bowel disease. TCRdb reworked the 5' RACE reads into one entry per CDR3 protein, no DNA. In all, the sample yields some 400,000 distinct CDR3 sequences. The sample taken for sequencing was blood. The receptors originated from a human donor with ulcerative colitis or Crohn's disease, or a healthy co-twin of an affected twin (not recorded which). Each CDR3 is given with its conserved first and last residue. The order of the fields is J gene, V gene, CDR3 protein.

j_gene: TRBJ2-7
v_gene: TRBV5-1
CDR3aa: CASSSGLREQYF

j_gene: TRBJ2-3
v_gene: TRBV9
CDR3aa: CASSVESDTQYF

j_gene: TRBJ2-1
v_gene: TRBV15
CDR3aa: CATSSPLGLGNSNNEQFF

j_gene: TRBJ1-5
v_gene: TRBV29-1
CDR3aa: CSVAGSSNQPQHF

j_gene: TRBJ2-7
v_gene: TRBV20-1
CDR3aa: CSVSERSTSIYEQYF

j_gene: TRBJ2-3
v_gene: TRBV7-3
CDR3aa: CASSPVTGRFTDTQYF

j_gene: TRBJ1-1
v_gene: TRBV5-1
CDR3aa: CASSLYEPYEAFF

j_gene: TRBJ2-5
v_gene: TRBV11-2
CDR3aa: CASSFSLGIGETQYF

j_gene: TRBJ1-2
v_gene: TRBV7-2
CDR3aa: CASGVRQGQYGYTF

j_gene: TRBJ2-4
v_gene: TRBV20-1
CDR3aa: CSARVADGKNIQYF

j_gene: TRBJ1-2
v_gene: TRBV3-1
CDR3aa: CASSQGNGYTF

j_gene: TRBJ1-1
v_gene: TRBV6-1
CDR3aa: CASSPEGAFITEAFF

j_gene: TRBJ2-7
v_gene: TRBV28
CDR3aa: CASRGPGPGYEQYF

j_gene: TRBJ2-1
v_gene: TRBV18
CDR3aa: CASSPSTVNEQFF

j_gene: TRBJ1-3
v_gene: TRBV12-3/TRBV12-4
CDR3aa: CASSPRTALSTIYF

j_gene: TRBJ1-5
v_gene: TRBV12-3/TRBV12-4
CDR3aa: CASSLRGAADQHF

j_gene: TRBJ2-7
v_gene: TRBV20-1
CDR3aa: CSAKKGTGTPYEQYF

j_gene: TRBJ2-3
v_gene: TRBV20-1
CDR3aa: CSALDGPDTQYF

j_gene: TRBJ1-1
v_gene: TRBV27
CDR3aa: CASRSDGEAFF

j_gene: TRBJ2-1
v_gene: TRBV24-1
CDR3aa: CATSDGGANNEQFF

j_gene: TRBJ2-7
v_gene: TRBV29-1
CDR3aa: CSGTDAYEQYF

j_gene: TRBJ1-2
v_gene: TRBV18
CDR3aa: CASSTTGTEWIGGYGYTF

j_gene: TRBJ1-5
v_gene: TRBV6-1
CDR3aa: CASSEIGALGPQHF

j_gene: TRBJ1-1
v_gene: TRBV6-6
CDR3aa: CASSYPQGNTEAFF

j_gene: TRBJ2-1
v_gene: TRBV5-1
CDR3aa: CASSLSGSIGNEQFF

j_gene: TRBJ2-7
v_gene: TRBV18
CDR3aa: CASSRDTPYSYEQYF

j_gene: TRBJ2-7
v_gene: TRBV7-9
CDR3aa: CASSFSRDPTEQYF

j_gene: TRBJ1-2
v_gene: TRBV7-3
CDR3aa: CASSLDRTDYGYTF

j_gene: TRBJ1-1
v_gene: TRBV5-1
CDR3aa: CASSSGQYGTEAFF

j_gene: TRBJ2-7
v_gene: TRBV20-1
CDR3aa: CSAPTSGAYEQYF

j_gene: TRBJ2-1
v_gene: TRBV5-1
CDR3aa: CASSFQGTSGASSYNEQFF

j_gene: TRBJ2-4
v_gene: TRBV24-1
CDR3aa: CATSGTGGKAKNIQYF

j_gene: TRBJ2-1
v_gene: TRBV7-8
CDR3aa: CASRVTPGSMENEQFF

j_gene: TRBJ2-7
v_gene: TRBV5-1
CDR3aa: CASSNLQGDEQYF

j_gene: TRBJ1-2
v_gene: TRBV5-1
CDR3aa: CASSIPTGQGYGYTF

j_gene: TRBJ2-1
v_gene: TRBV5-1
CDR3aa: CASSNQGQPYNEQFF

j_gene: TRBJ2-3
v_gene: TRBV7-2
CDR3aa: CASSLQVFSSTDTQYF

j_gene: TRBJ2-1
v_gene: TRBV12-3/TRBV12-4
CDR3aa: CASTPLGTGRDEQFF

j_gene: TRBJ1-2
v_gene: TRBV27
CDR3aa: CASSSYDRENGYTF

j_gene: TRBJ2-3
v_gene: TRBV29-1
CDR3aa: CSVLGHTGTDTQYF

j_gene: TRBJ1-2
v_gene: TRBV18
CDR3aa: CASSPRDRASDGYTF

j_gene: TRBJ2-3
v_gene: TRBV4-3
CDR3aa: CASSPANGGDTQYF

j_gene: TRBJ2-2
v_gene: TRBV10-3
CDR3aa: CAISEDRPNTGELFF

j_gene: TRBJ2-2
v_gene: TRBV7-2
CDR3aa: CASSLVSIDTGELFF

j_gene: TRBJ2-3
v_gene: TRBV7-7
CDR3aa: CASSLWDSDTQYF

j_gene: TRBJ2-1
v_gene: TRBV4-1
CDR3aa: CASSQEWDPSSYNEQFF

j_gene: TRBJ2-3
v_gene: TRBV4-2
CDR3aa: CASSSGGTSTDTQYF

j_gene: TRBJ2-7
v_gene: TRBV5-1
CDR3aa: CASRAGGSPYEQYF

j_gene: TRBJ1-1
v_gene: TRBV19
CDR3aa: CASSSGRRNTEAFF

j_gene: TRBJ1-2
v_gene: TRBV25-1
CDR3aa: CASSPPGGAKNGNTF

j_gene: TRBJ2-2
v_gene: TRBV28
CDR3aa: CASSRGIHTGELFF

j_gene: TRBJ1-2
v_gene: TRBV12-3/TRBV12-4
CDR3aa: CASSLIRDRVDGYTF

j_gene: TRBJ2-5
v_gene: TRBV7-3
CDR3aa: CASSSGQGGNQETQYF